This is a list of T cell receptor beta chains from one sample in a study of T cells in Graves' hyperthyroidism and ophthalmopathy. TCRdb reprocessed the multiplex PCR reads with MiXCR, giving one entry per CDR3 protein. This table holds around 350,000 distinct CDR3 sequences, over 15% found once. Sequencing input: blood. These receptors all come from a woman younger than 30 with Graves' hyperthyroidism. Both conserved end residues are part of each CDR3. The order of the fields is D gene, clone size, J gene, V gene, CDR3 protein, CDR3 DNA. A D gene is named only where the DNA matches it firmly. Expanded clones get a size class; other rows say once, few or many, or leave the size out.

D gene: TRBD1
clone size: many
J gene: TRBJ1-2
V gene: TRBV24-1
CDR3 protein: CATSTGQSYGYTF
CDR3 DNA: TGTGCCACCAGTACGGGACAGAGCTATGGCTACACCTTC

D gene: NA
clone size: many
J gene: TRBJ2-5
V gene: TRBV5-5
CDR3 protein: CASSLGMPQETQYF
CDR3 DNA: TGTGCCAGCAGCTTGGGCATGCCACAAGAGACCCAGTACTTC

D gene: TRBD1
clone size: many
J gene: TRBJ1-2
V gene: TRBV27
CDR3 protein: CASSLTGEYGYTF
CDR3 DNA: TGTGCCAGCAGTTTAACAGGGGAATATGGCTACACCTTC

D gene: NA
clone size: many
J gene: TRBJ2-2
V gene: TRBV6-2/TRBV6-3
CDR3 protein: CASSYGVNTGELFF
CDR3 DNA: TGTGCCAGCAGTTACGGGGTGAACACCGGGGAGCTGTTTTTT

D gene: NA
clone size: NA
J gene: TRBJ2-7
V gene: TRBV15
CDR3 protein: CATNRRGGVEQYF
CDR3 DNA: TGTGCCACCAACAGAAGGGGAGGAGTCGAGCAGTACTTC

D gene: TRBD2
clone size: many
J gene: TRBJ2-5
V gene: TRBV11-2
CDR3 protein: CASSLDWGGETQYF
CDR3 DNA: TGTGCCAGCAGCTTAGATTGGGGGGGAGAGACCCAGTACTTC

D gene: NA
clone size: many
J gene: TRBJ1-5
V gene: TRBV27
CDR3 protein: CASSPQARGNQPQHF
CDR3 DNA: TGTGCCAGCAGTCCCCAGGCCAGGGGCAATCAGCCCCAGCATTTT

D gene: NA
clone size: many
J gene: TRBJ1-1
V gene: TRBV28
CDR3 protein: CASSPLVAFF
CDR3 DNA: TGTGCCAGCAGTCCCCTCGTAGCTTTCTTT

D gene: NA
clone size: few
J gene: TRBJ1-6
V gene: TRBV2
CDR3 protein: CASSRDISPLHF
CDR3 DNA: TGTGCCAGCAGCAGGGACATTTCACCCCTCCACTTT

D gene: NA
clone size: few
J gene: TRBJ2-7
V gene: TRBV18
CDR3 protein: CASSPLAGTVSYEQYF
CDR3 DNA: TGTGCCAGCTCACCCCTAGCCGGGACCGTTTCCTACGAGCAGTACTTC

D gene: NA
clone size: NA
J gene: TRBJ2-2
V gene: TRBV5-1
CDR3 protein: CASSPVANTGELFF
CDR3 DNA: TGCGCCAGCAGCCCGGTCGCGAACACCGGGGAGCTGTTTTTT

D gene: TRBD1
clone size: many
J gene: TRBJ2-5
V gene: TRBV5-1
CDR3 protein: CASSSGTGETQYF
CDR3 DNA: TGCGCCAGCAGCTCCGGGACAGGAGAGACCCAGTACTTC

D gene: TRBD1
clone size: NA
J gene: TRBJ2-7
V gene: TRBV6-5
CDR3 protein: CASSFDPGQSYEQYF
CDR3 DNA: TGTGCCAGCAGTTTCGATCCGGGACAGTCCTACGAGCAGTACTTC

D gene: TRBD1
clone size: NA
J gene: TRBJ1-1
V gene: TRBV28
CDR3 protein: CASTRGGAVNTEAFF
CDR3 DNA: TGTGCCAGCACCAGGGGGGGGGCGGTGAACACTGAAGCTTTCTTT

D gene: NA
clone size: many
J gene: TRBJ1-1
V gene: TRBV7-9
CDR3 protein: CASSLSAKAFF
CDR3 DNA: TGTGCCAGCAGCTTGTCAGCAAAAGCTTTCTTT

D gene: NA
clone size: many
J gene: TRBJ2-2
V gene: TRBV15
CDR3 protein: CATSSGSGELFF
CDR3 DNA: TGTGCCACCAGTAGTGGGAGCGGGGAGCTGTTTTTT

D gene: NA
clone size: many
J gene: TRBJ1-5
V gene: TRBV20-1
CDR3 protein: CSARATANQPQHF
CDR3 DNA: TGCAGTGCTAGAGCTACGGCAAATCAGCCCCAGCATTTT

D gene: NA
clone size: few
J gene: TRBJ2-5
V gene: TRBV5-4
CDR3 protein: CASSLDTGKETQYF
CDR3 DNA: TGTGCCAGCAGCTTGGATACTGGGAAAGAGACCCAGTACTTC

D gene: NA
clone size: once
J gene: TRBJ1-1
V gene: TRBV7-8
CDR3 protein: CASSYSGPNTEAFF
CDR3 DNA: TGTGCCAGCAGCTACTCGGGGCCGAACACTGAAGCTTTCTTT

D gene: NA
clone size: many
J gene: TRBJ1-1
V gene: TRBV6-1
CDR3 protein: CASSEAVGRVYTEAFF
CDR3 DNA: TGTGCCAGCAGTGAAGCTGTGGGGAGGGTTTATACTGAAGCTTTCTTT

D gene: NA
clone size: NA
J gene: TRBJ2-5
V gene: TRBV12-3/TRBV12-4
CDR3 protein: CASSSSSAQETQYF
CDR3 DNA: TGTGCCAGCTCGAGTTCGTCGGCACAAGAGACCCAGTACTTC

D gene: NA
clone size: NA
J gene: TRBJ1-1
V gene: TRBV12-3/TRBV12-4
CDR3 protein: CASKRGGFDTEAFF
CDR3 DNA: TGTGCCAGCAAACGTGGGGGCTTCGACACTGAAGCTTTCTTT

D gene: NA
clone size: few
J gene: TRBJ1-2
V gene: TRBV27
CDR3 protein: CASSVGVAPYGYTF
CDR3 DNA: TGTGCCAGCAGTGTTGGGGTAGCCCCCTATGGCTACACCTTC

D gene: TRBD2
clone size: NA
J gene: TRBJ2-5
V gene: TRBV11-3
CDR3 protein: CASSLDRTSGRIQYF
CDR3 DNA: TGTGCCAGCAGCTTAGACAGGACTAGCGGGAGGATCCAGTACTTC

D gene: NA
clone size: many
J gene: TRBJ2-2
V gene: TRBV12-3/TRBV12-4
CDR3 protein: CASSVTANTGELFF
CDR3 DNA: TGTGCCAGCAGCGTAACAGCAAACACCGGGGAGCTGTTTTTT

D gene: NA
clone size: few
J gene: TRBJ2-5
V gene: TRBV20-1
CDR3 protein: CSARPGGETQYF
CDR3 DNA: TGCAGTGCTAGACCCGGGGGAGAGACCCAGTACTTC

D gene: NA
clone size: few
J gene: TRBJ2-7
V gene: TRBV18
CDR3 protein: CASSPLDAKDYEQYF
CDR3 DNA: TGTGCCAGCTCACCATTGGACGCAAAAGACTACGAGCAGTACTTC

D gene: TRBD1
clone size: many
J gene: TRBJ2-7
V gene: TRBV12-3/TRBV12-4
CDR3 protein: CASSTSPGTGGEQYF
CDR3 DNA: TGTGCCAGCAGTACATCCCCCGGGACAGGGGGCGAGCAGTACTTC

D gene: NA
clone size: NA
J gene: TRBJ1-1
V gene: TRBV19
CDR3 protein: CASSTARRQNTEAFF
CDR3 DNA: TGTGCCAGTAGTACGGCCCGAAGACAGAACACTGAAGCTTTCTTT

D gene: NA
clone size: many
J gene: TRBJ2-7
V gene: TRBV20-1
CDR3 protein: CSARDSVTYEQYF
CDR3 DNA: TGCAGTGCTAGAGATTCGGTAACCTACGAGCAGTACTTC

D gene: TRBD2
clone size: many
J gene: TRBJ2-7
V gene: TRBV5-1
CDR3 protein: CASSLAQGSGGWYEQYF
CDR3 DNA: TGCGCCAGCAGCTTGGCCCAGGGAAGCGGGGGGTGGTACGAGCAGTACTTC

D gene: NA
clone size: many
J gene: TRBJ2-2
V gene: TRBV20-1
CDR3 protein: CSARPFTEGTGELFF
CDR3 DNA: TGCAGTGCTAGACCTTTCACCGAGGGCACCGGGGAGCTGTTTTTT

D gene: NA
clone size: many
J gene: TRBJ1-1
V gene: TRBV2
CDR3 protein: CASSVDRRLNTEAFF
CDR3 DNA: TGTGCCAGCAGTGTTGATCGTAGATTGAACACTGAAGCTTTCTTT

D gene: NA
clone size: many
J gene: TRBJ1-2
V gene: TRBV3-1
CDR3 protein: CASSHWSDGENGYTF
CDR3 DNA: TGTGCCAGCAGCCATTGGTCGGATGGGGAAAATGGCTACACCTTC

D gene: NA
clone size: many
J gene: TRBJ2-7
V gene: TRBV20-1
CDR3 protein: CSGGAEYEQYF
CDR3 DNA: TGCAGTGGAGGGGCAGAATACGAGCAGTACTTC

D gene: NA
clone size: NA
J gene: TRBJ2-7
V gene: TRBV7-2
CDR3 protein: CASSLRWDEQYF
CDR3 DNA: TGTGCCAGCAGCTTAAGGTGGGACGAGCAGTACTTC

D gene: NA
clone size: many
J gene: TRBJ1-1
V gene: TRBV2
CDR3 protein: CASREAGALNTEAFF
CDR3 DNA: TGTGCCAGCAGGGAGGCAGGGGCCCTGAACACTGAAGCTTTCTTT

D gene: TRBD1
clone size: NA
J gene: TRBJ2-7
V gene: TRBV24-1
CDR3 protein: CATSGLGQGRSYEQYF
CDR3 DNA: TGTGCCACCAGTGGGCTTGGACAGGGCAGATCCTACGAGCAGTACTTC

D gene: NA
clone size: NA
J gene: TRBJ2-7
V gene: TRBV28
CDR3 protein: CASSLQAGYEQYF
CDR3 DNA: TGTGCCAGCAGTTTACAGGCTGGCTACGAGCAGTACTTC

D gene: NA
clone size: few
J gene: TRBJ1-5
V gene: TRBV11-2
CDR3 protein: CASSAYTSNQPQHF
CDR3 DNA: TGTGCCAGCAGCGCCTATACAAGCAATCAGCCCCAGCATTTT

D gene: NA
clone size: many
J gene: TRBJ2-7
V gene: TRBV12-3/TRBV12-4
CDR3 protein: CASSLSGTVPYEQYF
CDR3 DNA: TGTGCCAGCAGTTTAAGTGGGACGGTCCCCTACGAGCAGTACTTC

D gene: TRBD2
clone size: NA
J gene: TRBJ2-2
V gene: TRBV20-1
CDR3 protein: CSARGTSGGAGELFF
CDR3 DNA: TGCAGTGCTAGAGGGACTAGCGGGGGGGCCGGGGAGCTGTTTTTT

D gene: NA
clone size: NA
J gene: TRBJ1-1
V gene: TRBV6-5
CDR3 protein: CASSFDGTEAFF
CDR3 DNA: TGTGCCAGCAGTTTCGACGGGACAGAAGCTTTCTTT

D gene: TRBD2
clone size: few
J gene: TRBJ2-5
V gene: TRBV12-3/TRBV12-4
CDR3 protein: CAGSPPAGGPGETQYF
CDR3 DNA: TGTGCCGGCAGTCCCCCAGCGGGGGGCCCTGGGGAGACCCAGTACTTC

D gene: NA
clone size: many
J gene: TRBJ2-2
V gene: TRBV6-4
CDR3 protein: CASSDRDTGELFF
CDR3 DNA: TGTGCCAGCAGTGACAGGGACACCGGGGAGCTGTTTTTT

D gene: TRBD2
clone size: many
J gene: TRBJ2-7
V gene: TRBV12-3/TRBV12-4
CDR3 protein: CASSGPRGGPPYEQYF
CDR3 DNA: TGTGCCAGCAGCGGTCCGCGCGGGGGACCCCCGTACGAGCAGTACTTC

D gene: TRBD1
clone size: NA
J gene: TRBJ1-2
V gene: TRBV5-6
CDR3 protein: CASSWGSGGNGYTF
CDR3 DNA: TGTGCCAGCAGCTGGGGCTCAGGGGGAAATGGCTACACCTTC

D gene: NA
clone size: once
J gene: TRBJ2-7
V gene: TRBV15
CDR3 protein: CATSRGLAYEQYF
CDR3 DNA: TGTGCCACCAGCAGAGGTCTGGCCTACGAGCAGTACTTC

D gene: TRBD1
clone size: many
J gene: TRBJ2-6
V gene: TRBV4-2
CDR3 protein: CASSLGQGAPGANVLTF
CDR3 DNA: TGTGCCAGCAGCCTCGGACAGGGGGCGCCTGGGGCCAACGTCCTGACTTTC

D gene: NA
clone size: many
J gene: TRBJ2-7
V gene: TRBV10-3
CDR3 protein: CAISDWAGNSYEQYF
CDR3 DNA: TGTGCCATCAGTGATTGGGCAGGGAACTCCTACGAGCAGTACTTC

D gene: NA
clone size: many
J gene: TRBJ2-7
V gene: TRBV4-1
CDR3 protein: CASSQTGSGYEQYF
CDR3 DNA: TGCGCCAGCAGCCAAACGGGATCCGGCTACGAGCAGTACTTC